These 20 T cell receptor beta chains share one sample of origin, sequenced in a study of T cell responses to AZD1222 COVID-19 vaccine. Data came from immunoSEQ multiplex PCR; TCRdb stores just in-frame clones and leaves some out. This table has 50,000 to 65,000 clones, around 82% appearing once. The sequencing used peripheral blood, collected 28 days after the second AZD1222 dose. The source is an adult who received the AZD1222 COVID-19 vaccine.

V gene TRBV30 combines with J gene TRBJ1-1; 9 bases agree with TRBD1. With 5 bases clipped from V and 6 bases from J, the junction kept 10 bases outside the gene matches. Germline CDR1 reads GTSNPN; CDR2 reads SVGIG (reference sequence). The CDR3 runs 14 residues. The CDR3 sequence: CAWGTGLSVAEAFF. The DNA of the CDR3 is TGTGCCTGGGGGACAGGGCTTAGTGTTGCTGAAGCTTTCTTT. Complete variable domain (other parts from reference TRBV30 and TRBJ1-1): SQTIHQWPATLVQPVGSPLSLECTVEGTSNPNLYWYRQAAGRGLQLLFYSVGIGQISSEVPQNLSASRPQDRQFILSSKKLLLSDSGFYLCAWGTGLSVAEAFFGQGTRLTVV.

V usage is TRBV10-3 and J usage is TRBJ2-7; 9 bases line up with TRBD1. Germline assignment: CDR1 ENHRY and CDR2 SYGVKD. After removal of 3 bases from V and 5 bases from J, the junction contained 8 bases not matched to a gene. The CDR3 loop spans 15 amino acids. CDR3 residues: CAISESGQGIDEQYF. CDR3 bases: TGTGCCATCAGTGAATCGGGACAGGGAATTGACGAGCAGTACTTC.

V and J are TRBV30 and TRBJ1-5; TRBD1 might be the D (6 bases). V lost 2 bases and J lost 7, with 15 bases in between. The germline gives CDR1 GTSNPN, CDR2 SVGIG (reference sequence). CDR3 length: 14 amino acids. CDR3 nucleotide sequence: TGTGCCTGGAGTAAAGGCAGGGGATCGCAGCCCCAGCATTTT. Protein: CAWSKGRGSQPQHF.

The chain links TRBV9 to TRBJ2-1; D gene unclear. V gave up 1 base and J gave up 8 bases, with 13 bases separating them. Germline V gives CDR1 SGDLS, CDR2 YYNGEE. This CDR3 is 14 amino acids long. The CDR3 is CASSVSGSVYEQFF. In DNA, the CDR3 is TGTGCCAGCAGCGTATCGGGTTCTGTATATGAGCAGTTCTTC.

CDR3 in amino acids: CASTTGQGGLLGANVLTF. DNA of the CDR3: TGTGCCAGTACCACAGGACAGGGGGGATTGCTGGGGGCCAACGTCCTGACTTTC. The chain joins TRBV19 to TRBJ2-6; 10 bases map to TRBD1. Germline-derived CDR1 and CDR2 are LNHDA and SQIVND (reference sequence). The CDR3 is made up of 18 amino acids. The V gene end was trimmed by 7 bases and the J gene end by 4 bases; junction bases not matched to a gene: 13.

The chain uses TRBV5-8 and TRBJ2-1; D tentatively reads TRBD1 or TRBD2 (6 bases each). Germline assignment: CDR1 SGHTS and CDR2 YDEGEE. The CDR3 has 16 residues. V dropped 5 bases and J dropped 3 bases, with 18 bases sitting between them. CDR3 nucleotide sequence: TGTGCCAGCAGGCTCGGACCGGGGGCAAGCTACAATGAGCAGTTCTTC. This codes for CASRLGPGASYNEQFF.

The chain has TRBV10-3 and TRBJ2-2; D may be TRBD1 (5 bases). Germline V lookup: CDR1 ENHRY, CDR2 SYGVKD. Trimming took off 8 bases at V and 4 bases at J, with 11 bases between the two ends. The CDR3 consists of 13 residues. In DNA, the CDR3 is TGTGCCATCGCCCAGGGTGTCACCGGGGAGCTGTTTTTT. Translating gives CAIAQGVTGELFF.

The chain carries TRBV30 and TRBJ2-7, with 8 bases aligning to TRBD2. Germline V gene sequence: CDR1 GTSNPN, CDR2 SVGIG (reference sequence). The V segment lost 5 bases and the J segment 7 bases; nucleotides outside the gene matches: 10. This CDR3 spans 13 amino acids. The CDR3 protein is CAWGPAGVGEQYF. CDR3 DNA sequence: TGTGCCTGGGGGCCAGCGGGAGTGGGTGAGCAGTACTTC.

This chain links TRBV7-9 with TRBJ1-2; TRBD1 might be the D (6 bases). V was cut by 4 bases and J by 5 bases, with 17 bases left in between. The CDR3 runs to 15 residues. Germline values: CDR1 SEHNR, CDR2 FQNEAQ (reference sequence). This chain's CDR3 is CASSSPRTVTYGYTF. The CDR3 DNA is TGTGCCAGCAGCTCCCCTAGGACAGTCACGTATGGCTACACCTTC.

This clone came up a few times. The CDR3 here is CSASKGAASPNYGYTF. The CDR3 region has the DNA TGCAGCGCATCCAAAGGGGCAGCATCACCCAACTATGGCTACACCTTC. J is TRBJ1-2 and V is TRBV29-1, with a possible D match to TRBD1 (5 bases). CDR1 and CDR2 (germline): SQVTM, ANQGSEA. The CDR3 totals 16 residues. V gave up 7 bases and J gave up 2 bases, with 23 bases separating them.

The chain uses TRBV27 and TRBJ1-5; tentative D call: TRBD1 (5 bases). Germline V gene sequence: CDR1 MNHEY, CDR2 SMNVEV (reference sequence). The CDR3 sequence is 17 residues long. With 7 bases removed from V and 5 bases from J, the gap between germline ends came to 24 bases. DNA of the CDR3: TGTGCCAGCACTCTCCACGGCGGTGGGGCGGGGGATCAGCCCCAGCATTTT. Amino acid sequence: CASTLHGGGAGDQPQHF.

The genes are TRBV28 and TRBJ2-1; D might be TRBD2 (5 bases). Trimming left V 3 bases short and J 0 bases short, with 15 bases between. The CDR3 totals 17 residues. Germline V gene lookup returns CDR1 MDHEN and CDR2 SYDVKM. The CDR3 is CASSLAWALASYNEQFF. The CDR3 DNA reads as TGTGCCAGCAGTTTGGCGTGGGCGCTAGCCTCCTACAATGAGCAGTTCTTC.

The CDR3 sequence: CASSLGAGPYNEQFF. The CDR3 nucleotides are TGTGCCAGCAGTTTGGGAGCGGGCCCCTACAATGAGCAGTTCTTC. The chain employs TRBV27 and TRBJ2-1; maybe TRBD2 (6 bases). The CDR3 is 15 amino acids. Germline V gene lookup returns CDR1 MNHEY and CDR2 SMNVEV (reference sequence). Trimming pared 3 bases from V and 2 bases from J, leaving 11 bases between.

The chain combines TRBV7-3 with TRBJ2-7; D is unclear. Germline CDR1 SGHTA, CDR2 FQGTGA. The CDR3 spans 11 residues. Trimming shortened V by 5 bases and J by 5 bases, and 7 bases separated the two germline ends. The DNA for the CDR3 is TGTGCCAGCAGCCCCCGCCACGAGCAGTACTTC. It yields the protein CASSPRHEQYF.

The chain couples TRBV7-9 to TRBJ2-1; TRBD2 aligns across 12 bases. Germline loops: CDR1 SEHNR, CDR2 FQNEAQ (reference sequence). With V trimmed by 5 bases and J by 6 bases, 11 bases remained unmatched. The CDR3 contains 17 residues. The CDR3 DNA reads as TGTGCCAGCAGCCCTGACCGGACTAGCGGGAAAGGCAATGAGCAGTTCTTC. This gives the protein CASSPDRTSGKGNEQFF.

This chain joins TRBV4-3 and TRBJ1-4; 7 bases match TRBD1. Germline CDR1 and CDR2: LGHNA and YSLEER. CDR3 length: 14 amino acids. J was trimmed by 3 bases and V by 4 bases; bases with no gene match: 2. CDR3 DNA sequence: TGCGCCAGCAGCCGGGGACAGTCTAATGAAAAACTGTTTTTT. It translates to CASSRGQSNEKLFF.

This clone was seen a handful of times. The V call is TRBV4-1, the J call TRBJ1-3; no clear D gene. From germline, CDR1 is MGHRA and CDR2 YSYEKL. Trimming took 0 bases from V and 1 from J, leaving 10 bases between them. The CDR3 is made up of 16 amino acids. CDR3: CASSQDPMGSGNTIYF. Written as DNA, the CDR3 is TGCGCCAGCAGCCAAGATCCCATGGGGTCTGGAAACACCATATATTTT.

This clone was picked up a small number of times. The V call is TRBV4-2, the J call TRBJ2-7; the D gene is possibly TRBD2 (5 bases). Germline V gene sequence: CDR1 LGHNA, CDR2 YNFKEQ. The CDR3 is 15 amino acids. V was pared by 4 bases and J by 5 bases, with 18 bases between. Here the CDR3 reads CASSRGSLAIDEQYF. CDR3 DNA: TGTGCCAGCAGCCGAGGGTCTTTAGCAATCGACGAGCAGTACTTC.

This clone is a singleton in its sample. J is TRBJ2-7 and V is TRBV24-1; D possibly uses TRBD1 or TRBD2 (5 bases each). The V end lost 2 bases, the J end lost 5 bases, and 15 bases lay between the germline ends. The germline CDR1 and CDR2 sequences are KGHDR and SFDVKD. The CDR3 is 15 amino acids. CDR3 coding DNA: TGTGCCACCAGTGATTCGCTCGGGGCACGCGACGAGCAGTACTTC. Encoded protein: CATSDSLGARDEQYF.

V and J are TRBV25-1 and TRBJ2-7; 7 bases line up with TRBD1. The V segment lost 6 bases and the J segment 2 bases; nucleotides outside the gene matches: 4. The CDR3 has 13 residues. The germline gives CDR1 MGHDK, CDR2 SYGVNS. In DNA form, the CDR3 reads TGTGCCAGCAGACAGGGGTTTACCTACGAGCAGTACTTC. It is translated as CASRQGFTYEQYF.